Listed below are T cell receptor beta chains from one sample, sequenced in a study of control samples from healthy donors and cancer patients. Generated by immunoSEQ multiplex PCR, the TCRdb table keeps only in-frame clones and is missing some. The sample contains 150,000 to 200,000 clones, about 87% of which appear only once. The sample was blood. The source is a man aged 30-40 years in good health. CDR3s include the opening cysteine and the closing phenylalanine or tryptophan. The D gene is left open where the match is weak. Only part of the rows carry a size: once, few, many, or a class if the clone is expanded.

cdr3_nt: TGTGCCAGCAGCGTAGCTACGAACACTGAAGCTTTCTTT
cdr3_aa: CASSVATNTEAFF
d_call: .
clone_size: .
v_call: TRBV9
j_call: TRBJ1-1

cdr3_nt: TGTGCCAGCAGCGTAGGACAGCAGAATGAGCAGTTCTTC
cdr3_aa: CASSVGQQNEQFF
d_call: .
clone_size: .
v_call: TRBV9
j_call: TRBJ2-1

cdr3_nt: TGTGCCAGCAGCACCAGACCAGGGAAACGGGAACGCGAAAAACTGTTTTTT
cdr3_aa: CASSTRPGKREREKLFF
d_call: .
clone_size: .
v_call: TRBV21-1
j_call: TRBJ1-4

cdr3_nt: TGTGCCAGCAGTTTGTCTCCAGGTTCCTACTATGGCTACACCTTC
cdr3_aa: CASSLSPGSYYGYTF
d_call: .
clone_size: .
v_call: TRBV27
j_call: TRBJ1-2

cdr3_nt: TGCGCCAGCAGCCGGAATACGATTGTCATGAACACTGAAGCTTTCTTT
cdr3_aa: CASSRNTIVMNTEAFF
d_call: .
clone_size: .
v_call: TRBV4-1
j_call: TRBJ1-1

cdr3_nt: TGTGCCAGCAGTGACTCGACTAGCACCGGGGAGCTGTTTTTT
cdr3_aa: CASSDSTSTGELFF
d_call: .
clone_size: .
v_call: TRBV6-4
j_call: TRBJ2-2

cdr3_nt: TGTGCCAGCAGCCAAGGCTCGGGCCGCGGGGGCAGCGAGCAGTACTTC
cdr3_aa: CASSQGSGRGGSEQYF
d_call: .
clone_size: .
v_call: TRBV3-1/TRBV3-2
j_call: TRBJ2-7

cdr3_nt: TGTGCCAGCAGTCTTCTTCGACTAGCGGGAGGGCAAGAGACCCAGTACTTC
cdr3_aa: CASSLLRLAGGQETQYF
d_call: TRBD2
clone_size: .
v_call: TRBV6-2/TRBV6-3
j_call: TRBJ2-5

cdr3_nt: TGTGCCAGCAGTAGGGACTACGCAAGCTCCTACGAGCAGTACTTC
cdr3_aa: CASSRDYASSYEQYF
d_call: TRBD2
clone_size: .
v_call: TRBV6-2/TRBV6-3
j_call: TRBJ2-7

cdr3_nt: TGTGCCACCAAATCCCCAGGCATAGTGACCGAGCAGTTCTTC
cdr3_aa: CATKSPGIVTEQFF
d_call: .
clone_size: .
v_call: TRBV24-1
j_call: TRBJ2-1

cdr3_nt: TGTGCCATCAGGGGAAGCAATCAGCCCCAGCATTTT
cdr3_aa: CAIRGSNQPQHF
d_call: .
clone_size: .
v_call: TRBV28
j_call: TRBJ1-5

cdr3_nt: TGTGCCAGCAGCGTAGGTATAGCCGATGAGCAGTTCTTC
cdr3_aa: CASSVGIADEQFF
d_call: .
clone_size: .
v_call: TRBV9
j_call: TRBJ2-1

cdr3_nt: TGTGCCAGCATTGTGACAGGTTCGTCCTACGAGCAGTACTTC
cdr3_aa: CASIVTGSSYEQYF
d_call: .
clone_size: .
v_call: TRBV7-8
j_call: TRBJ2-7

cdr3_nt: TGCGCCAGCAGCTTGGAGGGTGCAGGGGAGCTGTTTTTT
cdr3_aa: CASSLEGAGELFF
d_call: .
clone_size: .
v_call: TRBV5-1
j_call: TRBJ2-2

cdr3_nt: TGTGCCATCGGGAAGGGCGAGGGCGAGCAGTACTTC
cdr3_aa: CAIGKGEGEQYF
d_call: .
clone_size: .
v_call: TRBV10-3
j_call: TRBJ2-7

cdr3_nt: TGTGCCAGCAGCCAAAGCAGAGCACCCCTCCACTTT
cdr3_aa: CASSQSRAPLHF
d_call: .
clone_size: .
v_call: TRBV3-1/TRBV3-2
j_call: TRBJ1-6

cdr3_nt: TGTGCCAGCAGCTTGACGGGCTATTACACAGATACGCAGTATTTT
cdr3_aa: CASSLTGYYTDTQYF
d_call: .
clone_size: few
v_call: TRBV7-3
j_call: TRBJ2-3

cdr3_nt: TGTGCCAGCAGTTTATTTGAGCTGACCCGGGCCGTCAAAGTGTATTTT
cdr3_aa: CASSLFELTRAVKVYF
d_call: .
clone_size: .
v_call: TRBV27
j_call: TRBJ2-3

cdr3_nt: TGTGCCAGCAGCACTTCATGGCAAGACAATGAGCAGTTCTTC
cdr3_aa: CASSTSWQDNEQFF
d_call: .
clone_size: .
v_call: TRBV7-8
j_call: TRBJ2-1

cdr3_nt: TGTGCCAGCAGCCACTTTTACGAGCAGTACTTC
cdr3_aa: CASSHFYEQYF
d_call: .
clone_size: .
v_call: TRBV6-5
j_call: TRBJ2-7

cdr3_nt: TGTGCCAGCAGCTCCAATAGGGGGGTCGGTGAGCAGTTCTTC
cdr3_aa: CASSSNRGVGEQFF
d_call: .
clone_size: once
v_call: TRBV7-2
j_call: TRBJ2-1

cdr3_nt: TGCGCCAGCAGCCAGGCTGGGAGGGAGGGATCGCAGTTCTTC
cdr3_aa: CASSQAGREGSQFF
d_call: TRBD2
clone_size: .
v_call: TRBV4-1
j_call: TRBJ2-1

cdr3_nt: TGTGCCAGCAGCCAACCGTGGGACAGGACTGAAGCTTTCTTT
cdr3_aa: CASSQPWDRTEAFF
d_call: TRBD1
clone_size: .
v_call: TRBV3-1/TRBV3-2
j_call: TRBJ1-1

cdr3_nt: TGCGCCAGCAGCGTCAACGGGGTTTTGGAGCAGTACTTC
cdr3_aa: CASSVNGVLEQYF
d_call: .
clone_size: .
v_call: TRBV5-1
j_call: TRBJ2-7

cdr3_nt: TGTGCCAGCAGTTTATTCCCTCGAAGTAATTCACCCCTCCACTTT
cdr3_aa: CASSLFPRSNSPLHF
d_call: .
clone_size: .
v_call: TRBV27
j_call: TRBJ1-6

cdr3_nt: TGCAGCGCCTCGGAGGACGGCGTTAACTATGGCTACACCTTC
cdr3_aa: CSASEDGVNYGYTF
d_call: .
clone_size: .
v_call: TRBV29-1
j_call: TRBJ1-2

cdr3_nt: TGTGCCAGCAGCCCACAGGGGATCGAAGCTTTCTTT
cdr3_aa: CASSPQGIEAFF
d_call: TRBD1
clone_size: .
v_call: TRBV14
j_call: TRBJ1-1

cdr3_nt: TGTGCCAGCAGCGATACTCTAGGCACTGAAGCTTTCTTT
cdr3_aa: CASSDTLGTEAFF
d_call: .
clone_size: .
v_call: TRBV25-1
j_call: TRBJ1-1

cdr3_nt: TGCGCCAGCAGCCTTTCGACTAGCGGGGGGGTCTACAATGAGCAGTTCTTC
cdr3_aa: CASSLSTSGGVYNEQFF
d_call: TRBD2
clone_size: .
v_call: TRBV5-1
j_call: TRBJ2-1